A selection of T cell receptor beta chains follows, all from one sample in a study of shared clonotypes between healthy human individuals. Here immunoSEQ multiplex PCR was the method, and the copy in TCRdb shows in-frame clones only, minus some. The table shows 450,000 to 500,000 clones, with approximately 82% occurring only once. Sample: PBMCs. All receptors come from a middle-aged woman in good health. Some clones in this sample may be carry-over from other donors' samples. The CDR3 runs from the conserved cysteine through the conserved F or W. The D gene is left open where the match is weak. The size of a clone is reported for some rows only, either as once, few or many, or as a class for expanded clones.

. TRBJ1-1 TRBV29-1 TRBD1 TGCAGCGTCTTGAGGACAGGGCAAGCTTTCTTT CSVLRTGQAFF
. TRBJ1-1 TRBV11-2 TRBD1 TGTGCCAGCACCCAGACAGGGGGCTCTCTTTGGAACACTGAAGCTTTCTTT CASTQTGGSLWNTEAFF
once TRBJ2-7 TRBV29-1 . TGCAGCGTCGGCCGGCCCAGCGGGTCCTACGAGCAGTACTTC CSVGRPSGSYEQYF
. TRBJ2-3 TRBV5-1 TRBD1 TGCGCCAGCAGCATTACAGGGGGTGCAGATACGCAGTATTTT CASSITGGADTQYF
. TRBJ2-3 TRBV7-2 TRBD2 TGTGCCAGCAGTAGGACTAGCGGGAGGGCGGGCACAGATACGCAGTATTTT CASSRTSGRAGTDTQYF
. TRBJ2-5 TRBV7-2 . TGTGCCAGCAGCAAAAAAGAGACCCAGTACTTC CASSKKETQYF
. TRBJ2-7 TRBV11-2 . TGTGCCAGCAGCCAGGGATTAAGCTACGAGCAGTACTTC CASSQGLSYEQYF
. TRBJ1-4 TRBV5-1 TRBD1 TGCGCCAGCAGCAGCCAGGGGGGCGAAAAACTGTTTTTT CASSSQGGEKLFF
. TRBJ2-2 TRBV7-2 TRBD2 TGTGCCAGCAGCCCCGGGACTAGCGCCACCGGGGAGCTGTTTTTT CASSPGTSATGELFF
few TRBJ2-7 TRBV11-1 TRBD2 TGTGCCAGCAGCTTATACGAGGGAGGGGACTCCTTACACCTCGAGCAGTACTTC CASSLYEGGDSLHLEQYF
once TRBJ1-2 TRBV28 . TGTGCCAGCAGCCCGGGCCGAGGGCTTGGCTACACCTTC CASSPGRGLGYTF
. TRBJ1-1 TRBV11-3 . TGTGCCAGCAGCTTAGAGGAGAACACTGAAGCTTTCTTT CASSLEENTEAFF
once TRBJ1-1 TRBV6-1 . TGTGCCAGCAGTGAAGTGCGGGGGGGAGAAGCTTTCTTT CASSEVRGGEAFF
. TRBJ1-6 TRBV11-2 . TGTGCCAGCAGCGCAATAGGGGGGGATTCACCCCTCCACTTT CASSAIGGDSPLHF
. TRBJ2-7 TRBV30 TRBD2 TGTGCCTGCCCACGGGGGGAGGGATCCGGGGCCTACGAGCAGTACTTC CACPRGEGSGAYEQYF
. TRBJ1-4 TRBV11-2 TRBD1 TGTGCCAGCACTTCCGGGCGCGGGACAGAGAATGAAAAACTGTTTTTT CASTSGRGTENEKLFF
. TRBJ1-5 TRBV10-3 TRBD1 TGTGCCATCAGTGACGGACAGGGCTATCAGCCCCAGCATTTT CAISDGQGYQPQHF
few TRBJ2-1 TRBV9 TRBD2 TGTGCCAGCAGCGTAGATGCGGGAGAGCACTACAATGAGCAGTTCTTC CASSVDAGEHYNEQFF
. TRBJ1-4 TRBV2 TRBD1 TGTGCCAGCAGTGTAGAGGGCCGACAGGGTAATGAAAAACTGTTTTTT CASSVEGRQGNEKLFF
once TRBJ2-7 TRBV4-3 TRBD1 TGCGCCAGCAGCCAAGACGGGACAGGGACCTACGAGCAGTACTTC CASSQDGTGTYEQYF
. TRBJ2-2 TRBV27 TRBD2 TGTGCCAGCAGTTTAGGGCGGCTAGCGGGATACACCGGGGAGCTGTTTTTT CASSLGRLAGYTGELFF
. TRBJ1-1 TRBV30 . TGTGCCTGGAGCCCGGGAGGGTACGGGATGGCTTTCTTT CAWSPGGYGMAFF